This passage covers 14 T cell receptor beta chains from one sample sequenced in a study of T cells after posttransplantation cyclophosphamide. This table comes from immunoSEQ multiplex PCR, and its TCRdb copy is limited to in-frame clones, with some not included. This sample has several thousand clones, with 68% found just once. Sequenced sample: memory CD8+ T cells sorted from blood. These receptors all come from a man aged 45-65 years.

This clone rates as large. This sequence joins TRBV19 and TRBJ1-1; 8 bases line up with TRBD1. V was clipped by 3 bases and J by 2 bases; unmatched bases: 5. Germline V gene lookup returns CDR1 LNHDA and CDR2 SQIVND (reference sequence). CDR3 length: 15 residues. This CDR3 reads CASSIFGTGNTEAFF. DNA for the CDR3: TGTGCCAGTAGTATCTTCGGGACAGGAAACACTGAAGCTTTCTTT. Full variable domain (outside the CDR3, taken from reference TRBV19 and TRBJ1-1): DGGITQSPKYLFRKEGQNVTLSCEQNLNHDAMYWYRQDPGQGLRLIYYSQIVNDFQKGDIAEGYSVSREKKESFPLTVTSAQKNPTAFYLCASSIFGTGNTEAFFGQGTRLTVV.

The chain joins TRBV4-2 to TRBJ2-1, with D possibly matching TRBD1 (5 bases). Germline-derived CDR1 and CDR2 are LGHNA and YNFKEQ. V gave up 1 base and J gave up 2 bases, with 15 bases separating them. This CDR3 is built from 17 residues. The CDR3, as DNA: TGTGCCAGCAGCCAAGGTCTCAGGGAAAGCCCCTACAATGAGCAGTTCTTC. This translates into CASSQGLRESPYNEQFF.

CDR3 in amino acids: CASNGLAEAYEQYF. The CDR3 DNA follows: TGTGCCAGCAACGGACTAGCGGAGGCCTACGAGCAGTACTTC. The chain carries TRBV2 and TRBJ2-7, with 10 bases lining up with TRBD2. J was trimmed by 2 bases and V by 7 bases; bases with no gene match: 5. Per the germline V gene, CDR1 is SNHLY and CDR2 is FYNNEI. The CDR3 runs 14 residues.

The table lists this clone with a few counts. This sequence joins TRBV7-2 and TRBJ1-1, with TRBD1 matching 7 bases. The CDR3 has 14 amino acids. Germline V gives CDR1 SGHTA, CDR2 FQGNSA. J was trimmed by 6 bases and V by 1 base; bases with no gene match: 5. CDR3 amino acids: CASSLDRGGPEAFF. The CDR3 coding sequence is TGTGCCAGCAGCTTAGACAGGGGAGGTCCTGAAGCTTTCTTT. Full variable domain (remainder filled in from reference TRBV7-2 and TRBJ1-1): GAGVSQSPSNKVTEKGKDVELRCDPISGHTALYWYRQSLGQGLEFLIYFQGNSAPDKSGLPSDRFSAERTGGSVSTLTIQRTQQEDSAVYLCASSLDRGGPEAFFGQGTRLTVV.

Here the CDR3 DNA reads TGTGCCAGCAGCCCGACAGGGACGAACACTGAAGCTTTCTTT. This translates into CASSPTGTNTEAFF. The V call is TRBV7-3, the J call TRBJ1-1, with 7 bases identical to TRBD1. The V gene end was trimmed by 5 bases and the J gene end by 1 base; junction bases not matched to a gene: 4. The CDR3 loop spans 14 amino acids. Germline CDR1 SGHTA, CDR2 FQGTGA.

J is TRBJ2-1 and V is TRBV6-5; 8 bases are a match to TRBD2. The V gene's germline CDR1 is MNHEY and CDR2 SVGAGI. This CDR3 region has 16 residues. V was pared by 4 bases and J by 4 bases, with 9 bases of the junction left unmatched. In DNA form, the CDR3 reads TGTGCCAGCAGTTCCTCAGTAGCGGGGTCTTACAATGAGCAGTTCTTC. This encodes CASSSSVAGSYNEQFF.

The chain's CDR3 is CASSQELLAGTGSNEQFF. CDR3 DNA: TGTGCCAGCAGCCAAGAACTCCTCGCCGGGACTGGCTCCAATGAGCAGTTCTTC. The chain combines TRBV14 with TRBJ2-1; perhaps TRBD2 as D (6 bases). This CDR3 has 18 residues. CDR1 is SGHDN and CDR2 is FVKESK in the germline V gene. V lost 0 bases to trimming and J lost 6 bases, with 21 bases between them.

This clone came up a few times. The chain recombines TRBV5-6 with TRBJ2-1; no definite D call. CDR3 size: 11 residues. Per germline, CDR1 SGHDT and CDR2 YYEEEE. V dropped 2 bases and J dropped 9 bases, with 6 bases sitting between them. The CDR3 DNA reads as TGTGCCAGCAGCTTTCTAACTGAGCAGTTCTTC. Translation: CASSFLTEQFF.

The chain has TRBV7-8 and TRBJ2-7, with D hard to call. This CDR3 is 13 amino acids long. Trimming removed 1 base from V and 6 bases from J, with 10 bases in between. The germline gives CDR1 SGHVS, CDR2 FQNEAQ. Here the CDR3 DNA reads TGTGCCAGCAGCTTAGGAGGCAATACCGAGCAGTACTTC. Residues: CASSLGGNTEQYF.

The chain combines TRBV4-1 with TRBJ2-7; a possible D gene is TRBD1 (6 bases). Germline CDR1 and CDR2: MGHRA and YSYEKL. CDR3 length: 13 residues. The V end was cut by 5 bases, the J end by 2 bases, with 10 bases between. The CDR3 here is CASSVDRTYEQYF. The CDR3 bases are TGCGCCAGCAGCGTGGACAGAACCTACGAGCAGTACTTC.

Within the sample, this clone is medium-sized (0.01 to 0.1%). The chain couples TRBV2 to TRBJ1-1; D is undetermined. CDR3 length: 16 residues. V lost 6 bases, J lost 3 bases, and 20 bases lay in between. Germline V gene sequence: CDR1 SNHLY, CDR2 FYNNEI. The CDR3, as DNA: TGTGCCAGCAGCCCCGGAGGGTTAGGAAGGGACACTGAAGCTTTCTTT. Amino acid sequence: CASSPGGLGRDTEAFF. The complete variable domain, with remaining parts taken from reference TRBV2 and TRBJ1-1, reads EPEVTQTPSHQVTQMGQEVILRCVPISNHLYFYWYRQILGQKVEFLVSFYNNEISEKSEIFDDQFSVERPDGSNFTLKIRSTKLEDSAMYFCASSPGGLGRDTEAFFGQGTRLTVV.

The J gene is TRBJ2-1, the V gene TRBV9, with D unresolved. CDR3 length: 11 amino acids. The V end was cut by 3 bases, the J end by 7 bases, with 5 bases between. Germline V gives CDR1 SGDLS, CDR2 YYNGEE. The chain's CDR3 is CASSASNEQFF. The CDR3 region has the DNA TGTGCCAGCAGCGCTAGTAATGAGCAGTTCTTC.

Only a few counts were recorded for this clone. This chain uses TRBV7-9 with TRBJ2-2; 7 nucleotides match TRBD2. The CDR3 contains 14 residues. From germline, CDR1 is SEHNR and CDR2 FQNEAQ (reference sequence). The J segment lost 3 bases and the V segment lost 7 bases, leaving 5 bases of the junction unmatched. CDR3 DNA sequence: TGTGCCAGCACGCAGCGGGGCTACACCGGGGAGCTGTTTTTT. It yields the protein CASTQRGYTGELFF.

The rearrangement uses TRBV4-1 and TRBJ2-1; D uncertain. Germline assignment: CDR1 MGHRA and CDR2 YSYEKL. The CDR3 contains 14 residues. The germline V and J ends were trimmed by 0 bases and 0 bases, with 3 bases remaining between them. The CDR3: CASSQESSYNEQFF. The CDR3 DNA is TGCGCCAGCAGCCAAGAGAGCTCCTACAATGAGCAGTTCTTC.